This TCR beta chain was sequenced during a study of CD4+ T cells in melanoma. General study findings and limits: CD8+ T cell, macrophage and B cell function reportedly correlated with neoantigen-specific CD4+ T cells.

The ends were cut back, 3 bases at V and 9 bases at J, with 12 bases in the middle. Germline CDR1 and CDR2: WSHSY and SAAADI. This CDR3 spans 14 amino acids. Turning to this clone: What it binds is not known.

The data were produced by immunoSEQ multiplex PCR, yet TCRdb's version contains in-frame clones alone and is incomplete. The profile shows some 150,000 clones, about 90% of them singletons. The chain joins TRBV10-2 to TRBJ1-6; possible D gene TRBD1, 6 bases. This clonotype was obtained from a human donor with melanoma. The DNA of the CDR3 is TGCGCCAGCAGTGACGACAGGCTCCCTTCACCCCTCCACTTT. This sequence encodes CASSDDRLPSPLHF.